The 21 T cell receptor beta chains below were found in one sample sequenced in a study of blood T cells in healthy people across ages. For the second PCR, which ran for about 6 to 11 cycles, a sample-barcoded 5' primer and a J-beta primer mix were used. Each CDR3 protein is one row after TCRdb ran MiXCR on the 5' RACE reads. Of roughly 500,000 distinct CDR3 sequences listed, approximately 27% were seen once; the top ten hold less than 20%. Sequencing was done on a sample of blood. These receptors came from a woman in her 70s in good health.

This clonotype appeared a few times. The rearrangement uses TRBV6-1 and TRBJ2-6; D not resolved. Germline-derived CDR1 and CDR2 are MNHNS and SASEGT. The ends were cut back, 7 bases at V and 3 bases at J, with 13 bases in the middle. The CDR3 has 15 amino acids. The DNA of the CDR3 is TGTGCCAGCACCTCCCGGGTTTATGGGGCCAACGTCCTGACTTTC. This encodes CASTSRVYGANVLTF.

The chain joins TRBV18 to TRBJ2-1; D not certain. The V gene lost 5 bases and the J gene lost 5 bases, with 16 bases spanning the gap. Per germline, CDR1 KGHSH and CDR2 LQKENI. This CDR3 has 15 amino acids. The CDR3 region has the DNA TGTGCCAGCTCAGTCTTTCTTGGGAAGGACAATGAGCAGTTCTTC. Translated, it gives CASSVFLGKDNEQFF.

The chain recombines TRBV20-1 with TRBJ2-7; TRBD1 might be the D (5 bases). Germline assignment: CDR1 DFQATT and CDR2 SNEGSKA (reference sequence). The CDR3 has 13 residues. Trimming took off 5 bases at V and 4 bases at J, with 15 bases between the two ends. The CDR3 sequence: CSAGADRAYEQYF. The CDR3 nucleotides read TGCAGTGCTGGGGCCGACAGAGCGTACGAGCAGTACTTC.

This clonotype was seen a few times. CDR3 protein: CASSYFQRQPQHF. The CDR3, as DNA: TGTGCCAGCAGTTACTTTCAAAGGCAGCCCCAGCATTTT. The rearrangement links TRBV6-2 or TRBV6-3 to TRBJ1-5; D gene uncertain. V was clipped by 1 base and J by 7 bases, with 8 bases between them. CDR3 size: 13 residues. CDR1 and CDR2 from the germline V gene are MNHEY and SVGEGT.

The table lists this clonotype with a few counts. This chain connects TRBV10-3 to TRBJ1-1; D unresolved. Germline loops: CDR1 ENHRY, CDR2 SYGVKD. The CDR3 has 13 amino acids. V was clipped by 6 bases and J by 0 bases, with 8 bases between them. The CDR3: CAIRDTLNTEAFF. In nucleotides, the CDR3 is TGTGCCATCAGAGACACGTTGAACACTGAAGCTTTCTTT.

The chain has TRBV4-3 and TRBJ2-1, with D tentatively TRBD2 (6 bases). Trimming left V 2 bases short and J 5 bases short, with 13 bases between. Germline CDR1 is LGHNA and CDR2 is YSLEER. The CDR3 is 15 amino acids. CDR3 sequence (DNA): TGCGCCAGCAGCCAATCGGGACTTATAAACAATGAGCAGTTCTTC. Its protein is CASSQSGLINNEQFF.

Concerning this clonotype itself: This may arise from a read error, as a much more abundant clone is one base away. J is TRBJ1-2 and V is TRBV11-3, with no clear D. Germline-derived CDR1 and CDR2 are SGHNT and YENEEA. The length of the CDR3 is 13 residues. V dropped 4 bases and J dropped 4 bases, with 10 bases sitting between them. CDR3 bases: TGTGCCAGCAGCTCCACAGAACGCTATGGCTACACCTTC. This gives the protein CASSSTERYGYTF. Full variable domain (missing parts from reference TRBV11-3 and TRBJ1-2): EAGVVQSPRYKIIEKKQPVAFWCNPISGHNTLYWYLQNLGQGPELLIRYENEEAVDDSQLPKDRFSAERLKGVDSTLKIQPAELGDSAVYLCASSSTERYGYTFGSGTRLTVV.

This chain links TRBV5-1 with TRBJ1-4, with D possibly matching TRBD1 (5 bases). V dropped 4 bases and J dropped 6 bases, with 10 bases sitting between them. This CDR3 spans 13 amino acids. CDR1 and CDR2 (germline): SGHRS, YFSETQ. CDR3 sequence reads: CASSRDGYEKLFF. The CDR3 nucleotides are TGCGCCAGCAGCCGGGACGGTTATGAAAAACTGTTTTTT.

Here the CDR3 DNA reads TGTGCCAGCAGCCAAGGGACAGCGCCCGCGAACCAAGAGACCCAGTACTTC. The encoded protein is CASSQGTAPANQETQYF. This chain uses TRBV7-9 with TRBJ2-5, with 7 positions matching TRBD1. The CDR3 loop spans 17 amino acids. V shed 5 bases, J shed 0 bases, and the junction held 12 bases outside the gene matches. CDR1 and CDR2 from the germline V gene are SEHNR and FQNEAQ (reference sequence).

This clonotype was counted between two and nine times. The chain employs TRBV7-2 and TRBJ2-3; maybe TRBD2 (5 bases). Germline V CDR1 and CDR2: SGHTA, FQGNSA. V lost 5 bases and J 2 bases, leaving 14 bases between the germline ends. This CDR3 has 15 residues. CDR3 DNA sequence: TGTGCCAGCAGCGTTAGCGTAGCACTCACAGATACGCAGTATTTT. It encodes CASSVSVALTDTQYF.

This clonotype came up many times. The V call is TRBV4-3, the J call TRBJ1-4; D remains ambiguous. The CDR3 totals 15 residues. CDR1 is LGHNA and CDR2 is YSLEER in the germline V gene. Between the trimmed V and J ends, which lost 4 bases and 0 bases, there was a span of 9 bases. The CDR3 here is CASSRGRTTNEKLFF. In nucleotides, the CDR3 is TGCGCCAGCAGCCGCGGGAGAACAACTAATGAAAAACTGTTTTTT.

V is TRBV12-3 or TRBV12-4 and J is TRBJ1-3, with D uncertain. V lost 8 bases to trimming and J lost 0 bases, with 11 bases between them. This CDR3 comprises 14 residues. The CDR3 here is CASGYRSSGNTIYF. The CDR3 DNA reads as TGTGCCAGCGGATATCGGAGCTCTGGAAACACCATATATTTT.

This clonotype was seen just once. This rearrangement joins TRBV4-2 to TRBJ1-4, with D possibly TRBD1 on 5 matching bases. The CDR3 extends over 15 amino acids. Germline V gene lookup returns CDR1 LGHNA and CDR2 YNFKEQ. The V end was cut by 0 bases, the J end by 8 bases, with 13 bases between. Here the CDR3 reads CASSQDSGVREKLFF. The CDR3 DNA reads as TGTGCCAGCAGCCAAGATTCGGGGGTGAGAGAAAAACTGTTTTTT.

There are a few counts of this clonotype. The rearrangement joins TRBV27 to TRBJ2-5; 10 nucleotides agree with TRBD2. The J call may be incorrect, as the DNA end agrees better with TRBJ2-1. CDR1 is MNHEY and CDR2 is SMNVEV in the germline V gene (reference sequence). The CDR3 covers 15 residues. The CDR3 DNA sequence: TGTGCCAGCAGATCACTAGCGGGGCGATTGGATGAGCAGTTCTTC. Amino acid sequence: CASRSLAGRLDEQFF.

The chain employs TRBV20-1 and TRBJ2-3; D gene ambiguous. Trimming removed 3 bases from V and 2 bases from J, with 6 bases in between. CDR3 size: 12 residues. In germline, CDR1 is DFQATT, CDR2 SNEGSKA (reference sequence). CDR3 bases: TGCAGTGCTAGTGGGAACACAGATACGCAGTATTTT. This sequence encodes CSASGNTDTQYF.

The rearrangement uses TRBV3-1 and TRBJ2-7; D call uncertain. Trimming left V 1 base short and J 2 bases short, with 15 bases between. In germline, CDR1 is LGHDT, CDR2 YNNKEL (reference sequence). This CDR3 has 16 amino acids. CDR3 nucleotide sequence: TGTGCCAGCAGCCAAGTCCTCTGGGGTCAAACCTACGAGCAGTACTTC. Translation gives CASSQVLWGQTYEQYF.

There are many counts of this clonotype. The junction and the germline gene differ at one end; a read error may be behind it. This sequence joins TRBV5-1 and TRBJ2-7, with 10 bases matching TRBD2. CDR1 and CDR2 (germline): SGHRS, YFSETQ. CDR3 length: 15 residues. The CDR3 reads CASSLVASGGYEQYF. For the CDR3, the DNA is TGTGCCAGCAGCTTAGTGGCTAGCGGGGGCTACGAGCAGTACTTC.

This clonotype came up a few times. V is TRBV25-1 and J is TRBJ1-4, with D perhaps matching TRBD1 (5 bases). The V end lost 5 bases, the J end lost 8 bases, and 18 bases lay between the germline ends. This CDR3 region has 15 residues. The germline V gene has CDR1 MGHDK and CDR2 SYGVNS. As DNA, the CDR3 is TGTGCCAGCAGTCAGACGGGGCGGCGAGACGAAAAACTGTTTTTT. This encodes CASSQTGRRDEKLFF. The full variable domain, rest sourced from reference TRBV25-1 and TRBJ1-4, is EADIYQTPRYLVIGTGKKITLECSQTMGHDKMYWYQQDPGMELHLIHYSYGVNSTEKGDLSSESTVSRIRTEHFPLTLESARPSHTSQYLCASSQTGRRDEKLFFGSGTQLSVL.

The chain uses TRBV21-1 and TRBJ1-3. TRBV21-1 represents a pseudogene. This CDR3 contains 11 residues. CDR3 residues: CASSKSRLIYF. CDR3 sequence (DNA): TGTGCCAGCAGCAAATCGAGACTCATATATTTT.

Concerning this clonotype: Sequence at one end of the junction differs from germline and may be a read error. The gene calls are TRBV20-1 and TRBJ2-3; 7 bases are a match to TRBD1. The CDR3 loop spans 12 amino acids. In germline, CDR1 is DFQATT, CDR2 SNEGSKA (reference sequence). CDR3 bases: TGCAGTGCTAGAGTCCCCTCCTGGGGGACAGCTTTT. This sequence encodes CSARVPSWGTAF.

The J gene is TRBJ2-5, the V gene TRBV6-5, with D unclear. Trimming cost V 5 bases and J 4 bases, with 8 bases left between them. Looked up from germline, CDR1 is MNHEY and CDR2 is SVGAGI. The CDR3 loop spans 12 amino acids. The chain's CDR3 is CASSNNGETQYF. The CDR3 coding sequence is TGTGCCAGCAGTAACAATGGAGAGACCCAGTACTTC.